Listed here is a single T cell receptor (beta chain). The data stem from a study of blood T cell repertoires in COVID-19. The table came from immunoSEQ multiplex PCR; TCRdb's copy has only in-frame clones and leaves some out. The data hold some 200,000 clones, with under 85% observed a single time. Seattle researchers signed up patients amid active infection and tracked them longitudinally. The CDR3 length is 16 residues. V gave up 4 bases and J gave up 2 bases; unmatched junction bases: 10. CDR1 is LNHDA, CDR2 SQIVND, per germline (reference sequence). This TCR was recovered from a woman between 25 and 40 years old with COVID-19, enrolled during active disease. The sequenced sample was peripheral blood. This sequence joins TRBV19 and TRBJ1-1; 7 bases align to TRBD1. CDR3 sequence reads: CASSRQGGDTNTEAFF. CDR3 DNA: TGTGCCAGTAGTAGACAGGGCGGCGATACCAACACTGAAGCTTTCTTT.